This T cell receptor (beta chain) was sequenced during a study of ipilimumab plus nivolumab after autologous stem cell transplantation. TCRdb keeps only in-frame clones here, not all; method: immunoSEQ multiplex PCR. The repertoire holds approximately 80,000 clones, with under 85% as singletons. Study findings and constraints: TCR repertoire, Treg phenotype and gut microbiota reportedly support more study of this approach.

Germline loops: CDR1 DFQATT, CDR2 SNEGSKA (reference sequence). Trimming pared 0 bases from V and 7 bases from J, leaving 6 bases between. The CDR3 is made up of 11 amino acids. Patients got ipilimumab 1 mg/kg beginning 14 to 28 days post-transplant. As regards this clone: As yet, its antigen is unknown.

The chain recombines TRBV20-1 with TRBJ1-1; D remains unclear. The TCR was taken from a male donor with diffuse large B-cell lymphoma. The starting material was PBMCs, obtained in a trial of ipilimumab plus nivolumab as post-transplant consolidation. The DNA of the CDR3 is TGCAGTGCTAGAGATAACCTTGAAGCTTTCTTT. It yields the protein CSARDNLEAFF.